The 13 T cell receptor beta chains presented below share a single source sample, sequenced in a study of blood T cell repertoires in COVID-19. Assay: immunoSEQ multiplex PCR; the TCRdb copy retains only in-frame clones and omits some. The sample yields under 65,000 clones, 90% to 95% seen once. Sequencing used peripheral blood. The receptors were sampled from a human donor in a cohort sampled during active COVID-19.

This clone was counted once. This chain uses TRBV9 with TRBJ2-3; TRBD1 might be the D (6 bases). This CDR3 comprises 14 residues. Germline-derived CDR1 and CDR2 are SGDLS and YYNGEE. The V end was cut by 4 bases, the J end by 3 bases, with 12 bases between. The CDR3 sequence is CASSFQGRTDTQYF. The CDR3 nucleotides are TGTGCCAGCAGCTTTCAGGGGCGTACAGATACGCAGTATTTT. Complete variable domain (other parts from reference TRBV9 and TRBJ2-3): DSGVTQTPKHLITATGQRVTLRCSPRSGDLSVYWYQQSLDQGLQFLIQYYNGEERAKGNILERFSAQQFPDLHSELNLSSLELGDSALYFCASSFQGRTDTQYFGPGTRLTVL.

The CDR3 region has the DNA TGTGCCAGTAGTATTTTAACAGGGGGCACTGAAGCTTTCTTT. Residues: CASSILTGGTEAFF. This rearrangement joins TRBV19 to TRBJ1-1, with 8 nucleotides matching TRBD1. J was trimmed by 4 bases and V by 3 bases; bases with no gene match: 4. The CDR3 length is 14 residues. CDR1 is LNHDA, CDR2 SQIVND, per germline (reference sequence). The full variable domain, its missing parts supplied by reference TRBV19 and TRBJ1-1, is DGGITQSPKYLFRKEGQNVTLSCEQNLNHDAMYWYRQDPGQGLRLIYYSQIVNDFQKGDIAEGYSVSREKKESFPLTVTSAQKNPTAFYLCASSILTGGTEAFFGQGTRLTVV.

CDR3 in DNA: TGCGCCAGCAGCTTGCGGCCTAGCGGGAGCATGGCCGGGGAGCTGTTTTTT. Its translation is CASSLRPSGSMAGELFF. V is TRBV5-1 and J is TRBJ2-2; 10 nucleotides agree with TRBD2. Germline CDR1 is SGHRS and CDR2 is YFSETQ. This CDR3 is 17 amino acids long. The J segment lost 6 bases and the V segment lost 1 base, leaving 9 bases of the junction unmatched. The full variable domain, completed using reference TRBV5-1 and TRBJ2-2, is KAGVTQTPRYLIKTRGQQVTLSCSPISGHRSVSWYQQTPGQGLQFLFEYFSETQRNKGNFPGRFSGRQFSNSRSEMNVSTLELGDSALYLCASSLRPSGSMAGELFFGEGSRLTVL.

The V gene is TRBV6-5, the J gene TRBJ1-2; the D gene is possibly TRBD1 (6 bases). V lost 8 bases, J lost 2 bases, and 12 bases lay in between. The CDR3 is 13 residues long. From germline, CDR1 is MNHEY and CDR2 SVGAGI. For the CDR3, the DNA is TGTGCCAGCTACGGGACACTAAACTATGGCTACACCTTC. It is translated as CASYGTLNYGYTF.

This sequence joins TRBV30 and TRBJ2-5; 9 nucleotides agree with TRBD2. V lost 5 bases, J lost 4 bases, and 8 bases stayed unmatched. This CDR3 is 14 amino acids long. In germline, CDR1 is GTSNPN, CDR2 SVGIG (reference sequence). The CDR3 here is CAWQRREGTETQYF. In nucleotides, the CDR3 is TGTGCCTGGCAGAGGCGGGAGGGCACAGAGACCCAGTACTTC.

This chain links TRBV2 with TRBJ1-4; possible D gene TRBD1, 5 bases. Germline CDR1 and CDR2: SNHLY and FYNNEI. Trimming cost V 8 bases and J 5 bases, with 21 bases left between them. This CDR3 comprises 16 residues. CDR3 sequence: CASCREGRGGNEKLFF. The CDR3 coding sequence is TGTGCCAGCTGCAGGGAGGGTAGAGGTGGGAATGAAAAACTGTTTTTT.

The gene calls are TRBV9 and TRBJ2-7; TRBD2 is a possible D gene (6 bases). The V end was cut by 0 bases, the J end by 6 bases, with 16 bases between. From germline, CDR1 is SGDLS and CDR2 YYNGEE. There are 15 residues in the CDR3. The CDR3 DNA reads as TGTGCCAGCAGCGTAGCCCCCCGCGGGACGGGCGAGCAGTACTTC. Translating it yields CASSVAPRGTGEQYF.

This chain uses TRBV3-1 (or the pseudogene TRBV3-2) with TRBJ1-2; TRBD1 agrees at 7 bases. CDR1 is LGHDT, CDR2 YNNKEL, per germline (reference sequence). V shed 4 bases and J 6 bases; nucleotides not matched to a gene: 17. The CDR3 contains 17 residues. CDR3 amino acids: CASSRRGSSGQLNGYTF. The CDR3 DNA reads TGTGCCAGCAGCCGAAGGGGTTCGTCGGGACAGCTCAATGGCTACACCTTC.

The rearrangement joins TRBV2 to TRBJ2-2; 14 bases line up with TRBD2. V shed 9 bases, J shed 3 bases, and the junction held 15 bases outside the gene matches. The CDR3 is 19 amino acids. Germline V lookup: CDR1 SNHLY, CDR2 FYNNEI. The CDR3 loop is CARRTSGGPWLPDTGELFF. CDR3 bases: TGTGCCAGAAGGACTAGCGGGGGGCCCTGGCTGCCGGACACCGGGGAGCTGTTTTTT.

The chain uses TRBV24-1 and TRBJ1-4, with a weak D call TRBD1 (5 bases). This CDR3 contains 16 residues. Germline V CDR1 and CDR2: KGHDR, SFDVKD. V was cut by 3 bases and J by 4 bases, with 14 bases left in between. CDR3 bases: TGTGCCACCAGTGATGGGACGGGGGGAAGTAATGAAAAACTGTTTTTT. Amino acids: CATSDGTGGSNEKLFF.

The genes are TRBV7-3 and TRBJ2-5, with TRBD2 matching over 7 bases. J was trimmed by 4 bases and V by 5 bases; bases with no gene match: 10. The CDR3 consists of 15 residues. Germline V gene lookup returns CDR1 SGHTA and CDR2 FQGTGA. The chain's CDR3 is CASSRASSGVETQYF. The CDR3 DNA reads as TGTGCCAGCAGCCGGGCATCCAGCGGGGTAGAGACCCAGTACTTC.

The chain recombines TRBV19 with TRBJ2-1; D may be TRBD2 (5 bases). CDR1 and CDR2 from the germline V gene are LNHDA and SQIVND (reference sequence). The CDR3 length is 13 residues. Trimming took 8 bases from V and 5 from J, leaving 13 bases between them. CDR3 in DNA: TGTGCCAGTTCCGTTCTAGCAGACAATGAGCAGTTCTTC. Amino acid sequence: CASSVLADNEQFF.

The chain recombines TRBV6-5 with TRBJ1-5; 9 bases line up with TRBD1. The ends lost 8 bases at V and 2 bases at J; junction bases unmatched: 4. The CDR3 is 14 residues long. Germline V gene sequence: CDR1 MNHEY, CDR2 SVGAGI. CDR3 amino acids: CASGDRVGNQPQHF. The CDR3 nucleotides read TGTGCCAGCGGGGACAGGGTAGGCAATCAGCCCCAGCATTTT.